What follows describes a single TCR beta chain. Its binding antigen is unknown. No base quality information exists; no much larger clone differs at one position. Preparation of the library involved 5' RACE. Sequencing took place on an Illumina HiSeq 2500. A second 7 to 11 cycle PCR used a sample-barcoded 5' primer and a J-beta primer mix. A unique molecular identifier was introduced onto each TCR beta cDNA molecule by a template-switch 5' adaptor carrying 12 random nucleotides. Each sample yielded at least 3 million CDR3-containing paired-end reads. The Mint cDNA synthesis kit, primed by a TRBC-specific oligonucleotide, was used to synthesize first-strand cDNA from all RNA. Following uracil-DNA glycosylase treatment, all cDNA underwent a first 18-cycle PCR with the universal primers M1SS and BC2_uni_R. Turning to the authors' computational methods: For normalization, 1 million high-quality reads were randomly selected from each sample, with every read carrying a distinct molecular identifier. Instead of being binned into consensus sequences, reads that shared molecular identifiers were thrown out. MiTCR, set to a Q25 quality threshold and the strictest error-elimination algorithm, was used for CDR3 identification, clonotype clustering and error correction. Lower-bound total TCR beta diversity was estimated with a nonparametric unseen species model using Euler transformation. TCRdb's own reprocessing of the public reads used fastp at Q25 and MiXCR and kept productive beta chains. Identical CDR3 proteins give one entry, which carries the most common genes and DNA. The V and J calls come from TCRdb's annotation, not from the publication. The sample table contains fewer than 2,000,000 distinct CDR3 sequences; only one count was recorded for 34% of them. The top ten constitute approximately 10% of the sample.

Spanning cysteine to phenylalanine, the CDR3 consists of 13 amino acids. CDR3 DNA only is kept here, 39 bases in frame from base 1. The germline V gene encodes CDR1 MRHNA and CDR2 SNTAGT. V loses 2 bases, J loses 4 bases, and the germline ends lie 5 bases apart. The roughly 37 donors, aged about 6 to 90 years, were systemically healthy Caucasian individuals from Russia. Approximately 10 milliliters of peripheral blood were collected from each donor into EDTA-treated Vacutainer tubes. Ficoll-Paque density-gradient centrifugation was used to isolate PBMCs, with at least 7 million per sample. Trizol reagent was used to extract total RNA from the PBMCs, yielding at least 5.5 micrograms per sample. The percentages of naive CD45RAhigh/CD27high T cells were determined by flow cytometry on a PBMC aliquot from every donor. This specimen belongs to a study of blood T cells in healthy people across ages (dated by TCRdb to the mid-2010s). Study-wide context: In model experiments, roughly one uniquely barcoded TCR beta cDNA molecule per two T cells was captured by template switching. Two additional independent replicas of 1 million unique cDNA reads from the same blood draw were analyzed for two donors (one aged 18 to 30 and one aged 80 or older). Donors of different ages were randomly distributed across sequencing lanes to avoid experimental bias. Age-related changes in TCR beta repertoire diversity were measured in the study by deep sequencing normalized with unique cDNA molecular identifiers. The donors were split into four age groups: young (average 16 years), middle-aged (roughly 42), aged (roughly 60) and long-lived (about 74).

General conclusions and limits of the study: Because the CMV infection status of the donors was unknown, age-related changes in expanded clonotypes may potentially have been confounded. Observed TCR beta diversity per million T cells fell roughly linearly with age, and a significant reduction was already apparent by age around 36. Estimates of total diversity based on one million sequenced T cells were regarded as lower bounds and as underestimates. The percentage of naive T cells measured by flow cytometry correlated strongly with observed TCR beta diversity. Bulk unsorted PBMC profiling prevented conclusive comparison of naive and antigen-experienced compartments. The long-lived group showed more naive CD4+ T cells, fewer expanded clones and increased TCR diversity than the aged group, suggesting age selection.

Sequencing was performed on blood. The sequence is built from TRBV6-4 and TRBJ2-2; no D gene can be assigned with confidence. This TCR came from a woman aged 25 to 39 in good health. The CDR3: CASSDAPTGELFF. DNA sequence: TGTGCCAGCAGTGACGCCCCCACCGGGGAGCTGTTTTTT.